This entry lists 32 T cell receptor beta chains sequenced from one sample in a study of shared clonotypes between healthy human individuals. Profiled with immunoSEQ multiplex PCR; TCRdb holds only in-frame clones, not every one. The data hold some 1.5 million clones, with 95% to 99% observed a single time. The material sequenced was naive CD4+ T cells sorted from blood. Regarding subset: CD45RA+ positively selected. The receptors were sampled from a man aged 25 to 40 in good health.

The V and J genes are TRBV5-6 and TRBJ1-5; D is possibly TRBD1 (6 bases). V lost 2 bases to trimming and J lost 7 bases, with 10 bases between them. The CDR3 runs 13 residues. Per the germline V gene, CDR1 is SGHDT and CDR2 is YYEEEE. The CDR3 here is CASSFTGRQPQHF. In nucleotides, the CDR3 is TGTGCCAGCAGCTTTACAGGGAGGCAGCCCCAGCATTTT.

The chain employs TRBV19 and TRBJ2-2, with D maybe TRBD2 (7 bases). The germline V and J ends were trimmed by 3 bases and 6 bases, with 11 bases remaining between them. The CDR3 loop spans 14 amino acids. Germline-derived CDR1 and CDR2 are LNHDA and SQIVND (reference sequence). The CDR3 here is CASSMAGAAGELFF. The CDR3, as DNA: TGTGCCAGTAGTATGGCGGGGGCCGCCGGGGAGCTGTTTTTT.

The chain carries TRBV7-3 and TRBJ2-7; tentatively, D is TRBD1 (5 bases). Per the germline V gene, CDR1 is SGHTA and CDR2 is FQGTGA. This CDR3 has 15 residues. The germline V and J ends were trimmed by 0 bases and 4 bases, with 13 bases remaining between them. In DNA form, the CDR3 reads TGTGCCAGCAGCTTAACACCCACGACAGATTACGAGCAGTACTTC. The encoded protein is CASSLTPTTDYEQYF.

V and J are TRBV6-5 and TRBJ1-2, with D unresolved. The V end was cut by 2 bases, the J end by 2 bases, with 9 bases between. CDR1 MNHEY and CDR2 SVGAGI come from the germline V gene. There are 14 residues in the CDR3. CDR3 nucleotides: TGTGCCAGCAGTTACGCAGCCGAGAACTATGGCTACACCTTC. Translating it yields CASSYAAENYGYTF.

The CDR3 protein is CACEGGGNQPQHF. The CDR3 bases are TGTGCCTGTGAAGGCGGGGGCAATCAGCCCCAGCATTTT. This sequence joins TRBV30 and TRBJ1-5; D is unresolved. The V gene lost 6 bases and the J gene lost 2 bases, with 11 bases spanning the gap. Germline-derived CDR1 and CDR2 are GTSNPN and SVGIG (reference sequence). The CDR3 spans 13 residues.

The table lists this clone with a count of one. The chain employs TRBV5-1 and TRBJ2-1; D might be TRBD2 (6 bases). CDR1 and CDR2 from the germline V gene are SGHRS and YFSETQ. The V gene lost 5 bases and the J gene lost 0 bases, with 15 bases spanning the gap. CDR3 size: 16 residues. The CDR3 DNA reads as TGCGCCAGCAGGGTTCAAGGCGGGATCTCCTACAATGAGCAGTTCTTC. Translation gives CASRVQGGISYNEQFF.

The chain combines TRBV9 with TRBJ2-3; D remains ambiguous. This CDR3 region has 15 residues. Trimming stripped 4 bases from V and 7 bases from J, with 19 bases between. Germline loops: CDR1 SGDLS, CDR2 YYNGEE. The CDR3 is CASSPIEGMGNTQYF. As DNA, the CDR3 is TGTGCCAGCAGCCCAATTGAAGGCATGGGGAATACGCAGTATTTT.

V and J are TRBV5-1 and TRBJ2-2; 7 bases agree with TRBD1. CDR3 length: 15 amino acids. Germline V gene data show CDR1 as SGHRS and CDR2 as YFSETQ. V was clipped by 0 bases and J by 4 bases; unmatched bases: 3. CDR3 amino acids: CASSLDRGITGELFF. The CDR3 nucleotides are TGCGCCAGCAGCTTGGACAGGGGCATCACCGGGGAGCTGTTTTTT.

The rearrangement joins TRBV15 to TRBJ2-2; perhaps TRBD1 as D (7 bases). With 1 base removed from V and 8 bases from J, the gap between germline ends came to 14 bases. The CDR3 covers 15 residues. CDR1 and CDR2 from the germline V gene are LNHNV and YYDKDF (reference sequence). The chain's CDR3 is CATSRGGRGAGELFF. The CDR3 bases are TGTGCCACCAGCAGAGGTGGCAGGGGGGCGGGGGAGCTGTTTTTT.

This clone was counted once. The chain combines TRBV6-1 with TRBJ2-7; 8 bases are a match to TRBD1. The CDR3 runs 13 residues. V lost 7 bases, J lost 5 bases, and 7 bases stayed unmatched. Germline CDR1 reads MNHNS; CDR2 reads SASEGT. The CDR3 region is CASMRTGSHEQYF. For the CDR3, the DNA is TGTGCCAGCATGAGGACAGGGAGTCACGAGCAGTACTTC.

The chain joins TRBV7-2 to TRBJ2-7; D not certain. V was clipped by 5 bases and J by 7 bases, with 15 bases between them. CDR1 is SGHTA and CDR2 is FQGNSA in the germline V gene. There are 13 residues in the CDR3. The CDR3 region is CASSVGASREQYF. DNA of the CDR3: TGTGCCAGCAGCGTTGGAGCATCAAGGGAGCAGTACTTC.

The chain recombines TRBV7-2 with TRBJ2-5, with 7 bases identical to TRBD1. Germline CDR1 SGHTA, CDR2 FQGNSA. The CDR3 has 15 amino acids. Germline trimming cut 2 bases from V and 5 bases from J; bases unmatched to any gene: 8. CDR3 protein: CASSLRRTGRETQYF. CDR3 sequence (DNA): TGTGCCAGCAGCTTAAGGCGGACAGGCCGGGAGACCCAGTACTTC.

As to this clone: The sample contains more than one DNA sequence encoding this CDR3. This chain connects TRBV5-1 to TRBJ2-3, with 9 nucleotides matching TRBD2. Germline assignment: CDR1 SGHRS and CDR2 YFSETQ. V shed 2 bases, J shed 4 bases, and the junction held 2 bases outside the gene matches. This CDR3 spans 14 amino acids. Here the CDR3 reads CASSLAGGPDTQYF. CDR3 nucleotide sequence: TGCGCCAGCAGCTTAGCGGGAGGACCAGATACGCAGTATTTT.

The chain combines TRBV7-8 with TRBJ1-2, with 7 bases identical to TRBD1. V shed 7 bases and J 6 bases; nucleotides not matched to a gene: 11. This CDR3 comprises 14 residues. Germline lookup yields CDR1 SGHVS and CDR2 FQNEAQ. The CDR3 sequence is CASTRDREVDGYTF. In DNA, the CDR3 is TGTGCCAGCACCAGAGACAGGGAGGTCGATGGCTACACCTTC.

The rearrangement joins TRBV28 to TRBJ2-1; D is possibly TRBD2 (5 bases). Trimming left V 7 bases short and J 0 bases short, with 13 bases between. The CDR3 runs to 15 residues. The germline gives CDR1 MDHEN, CDR2 SYDVKM. The CDR3 coding sequence is TGTGCCAGCACGATCGGTGGGAGCTCCTACAATGAGCAGTTCTTC. Translation gives CASTIGGSSYNEQFF.

The chain joins TRBV18 to TRBJ2-7, with a weak D call TRBD1 (5 bases). The CDR3 spans 13 residues. Trimming stripped 4 bases from V and 5 bases from J, with 12 bases between. Germline assignment: CDR1 KGHSH and CDR2 LQKENI. CDR3 in DNA: TGTGCCAGCTCACTTCGACAGATCCACGAGCAGTACTTC. Translation gives CASSLRQIHEQYF. Using reference TRBV18 and TRBJ2-7 for the parts outside the CDR3, the full variable domain is NAGVMQNPRHLVRRRGQEARLRCSPMKGHSHVYWYRQLPEEGLKFMVYLQKENIIDESGMPKERFSAEFPKEGPSILRIQQVVRGDSAAYFCASSLRQIHEQYFGPGTRLTVT.

The chain carries TRBV6-6 and TRBJ2-2; D perhaps matches TRBD1 (6 bases). V was cut by 1 base and J by 3 bases, with 9 bases left in between. The germline V gene encodes CDR1 MNHNY and CDR2 SVGAGI (reference sequence). The CDR3 contains 15 residues. The CDR3 DNA sequence: TGTGCCAGCAGTTACTTACAGGGTTACACCGGGGAGCTGTTTTTT. It translates to CASSYLQGYTGELFF.

The chain's CDR3 is CASSSQGRGNTIYF. CDR3 in DNA: TGTGCCAGCAGCTCACAGGGTAGAGGAAACACCATATATTTT. V is TRBV5-4 and J is TRBJ1-3; a weak D match, TRBD1 (6 bases). The CDR3 spans 14 residues. The germline V gene has CDR1 SGHNT and CDR2 YYREEE (reference sequence). The V and J ends lost 3 bases and 4 bases respectively, with 11 bases between them.

The chain links TRBV9 to TRBJ1-2; D is perhaps TRBD1 (5 bases). CDR1 is SGDLS and CDR2 is YYNGEE in the germline V gene. The V end lost 4 bases, the J end lost 0 bases, and 10 bases lay between the germline ends. The CDR3 sequence is 14 residues long. The DNA for the CDR3 is TGTGCCAGCAGCCGGGACCGCTCTAACTATGGCTACACCTTC. It is translated as CASSRDRSNYGYTF.

In nucleotides, the CDR3 is TGCGCCAGCAGCTTGGATGCGGCCGGGGGCCAGTACTTC. Translated, it gives CASSLDAAGGQYF. The rearrangement joins TRBV5-1 to TRBJ2-5; TRBD2 might be the D (6 bases). Germline CDR1 reads SGHRS; CDR2 reads YFSETQ. The length of the CDR3 is 13 residues. Trimming took 0 bases from V and 10 from J, leaving 13 bases between them.

This chain connects TRBV10-1 to TRBJ1-5; 7 bases align to TRBD1. After removal of 11 bases from V and 7 bases from J, the junction contained 8 bases not matched to a gene. Germline CDR1 WNHNN, CDR2 SYGVQD (reference sequence). This CDR3 has 12 amino acids. CDR3 sequence: CAGDSPAQPQHF. CDR3 bases: TGCGCCGGGGACAGCCCGGCACAGCCCCAGCATTTT.

This chain links TRBV5-6 with TRBJ2-1; the D gene is possibly TRBD2 (6 bases). The germline V gene has CDR1 SGHDT and CDR2 YYEEEE. This CDR3 comprises 15 residues. V was cut by 2 bases and J by 4 bases, with 13 bases left in between. The CDR3 reads CASSLGPSDYNEQFF. CDR3 in DNA: TGTGCCAGCAGCTTAGGGCCTAGCGATTACAATGAGCAGTTCTTC.

The V gene is TRBV5-1, the J gene TRBJ2-1; 10 bases align to TRBD2. The ends lost 3 bases at V and 4 bases at J; junction bases unmatched: 4. Per germline, CDR1 SGHRS and CDR2 YFSETQ. CDR3 length equals 15 residues. CDR3 sequence: CASSSASGSYNEQFF. CDR3 bases: TGCGCCAGCAGCTCCGCTAGCGGGAGTTACAATGAGCAGTTCTTC.

V gene TRBV18 combines with J gene TRBJ1-5; possibly TRBD1 for D (5 bases). CDR1 is KGHSH, CDR2 LQKENI, per germline. The CDR3 has 13 amino acids. V lost 6 bases and J lost 6, with 12 bases in between. CDR3 DNA: TGTGCCAGCTCGACAGCCGGCGGTCAGCCCCAGCATTTT. This translates into CASSTAGGQPQHF.

The chain employs TRBV19 and TRBJ1-1; TRBD1 might be the D (5 bases). The germline CDR1 and CDR2 sequences are LNHDA and SQIVND (reference sequence). The CDR3 length is 14 residues. Trimming removed 3 bases from V and 4 bases from J, with 12 bases in between. The CDR3 bases are TGTGCCAGTAGTATTGTTCAGGGCCCCACTGAAGCTTTCTTT. The encoded protein is CASSIVQGPTEAFF.

The chain uses TRBV2 and TRBJ1-2; D is unclear. Germline V gene lookup returns CDR1 SNHLY and CDR2 FYNNEI. V gave up 5 bases and J gave up 1 base, with 11 bases separating them. The CDR3 length is 14 residues. In DNA form, the CDR3 reads TGTGCCAGCAGTAGGCCAGTGCTTAACTATGGCTACACCTTC. It is translated as CASSRPVLNYGYTF.

V usage is TRBV11-2 and J usage is TRBJ2-7; D is ambiguous. This CDR3 contains 14 residues. Germline lookup yields CDR1 SGHAT and CDR2 FQNNGV. V was pared by 1 base and J by 3 bases, with 10 bases between. The CDR3 DNA reads as TGTGCCAGCAGCTTAGCTCCTAGATACTACGAGCAGTACTTC. Its translation: CASSLAPRYYEQYF.

This chain connects TRBV5-1 to TRBJ2-1; the match to TRBD2 covers 8 bases. Trimming cost V 3 bases and J 7 bases; bases outside gene matches: 12. The CDR3 contains 16 residues. The germline gives CDR1 SGHRS, CDR2 YFSETQ. The CDR3 here is CASSWPPSGRGNEQFF. CDR3 in DNA: TGCGCCAGCAGCTGGCCCCCCAGCGGGAGAGGTAATGAGCAGTTCTTC.

V and J are TRBV7-8 and TRBJ2-5, with 9 bases that match TRBD2. The CDR3 consists of 19 residues. CDR1 is SGHVS and CDR2 is FQNEAQ in the germline V gene. Trimming cost V 4 bases and J 2 bases; bases outside gene matches: 17. The CDR3 DNA reads as TGTGCCAGCAGCTCCGGGCGCGGGAGGGGGCGCTTGGGGCAAGAGACCCAGTACTTC. The encoded protein is CASSSGRGRGRLGQETQYF.

The chain carries TRBV11-3 and TRBJ2-1; 8 bases match TRBD2. The ends lost 5 bases at V and 4 bases at J; junction bases unmatched: 7. Germline CDR1 is SGHNT and CDR2 is YENEEA. The CDR3 has 15 amino acids. CDR3 in DNA: TGTGCCAGCAGCCTAAGCGGGAGTATTTACAATGAGCAGTTCTTC. This encodes CASSLSGSIYNEQFF.

The chain employs TRBV9 and TRBJ2-1; TRBD2 matches at 10 bases. Looked up from germline, CDR1 is SGDLS and CDR2 is YYNGEE. Trimming took 4 bases from V and 6 from J; bases not matched to a gene: 7. The CDR3 totals 15 residues. Here the CDR3 DNA reads TGTGCCAGCAGCCCAAGTTTAGCGGGAGGCAATGAGCAGTTCTTC. It specifies CASSPSLAGGNEQFF.

This chain joins TRBV6-1 and TRBJ1-3; possibly TRBD1 for D (5 bases). Trimming took 2 bases from V and 4 from J, leaving 9 bases between them. This CDR3 is built from 14 residues. Germline lookup yields CDR1 MNHNS and CDR2 SASEGT. For the CDR3, the DNA is TGTGCCAGCAGTGAACCAGGGATCGGAAACACCATATATTTT. Amino acid sequence: CASSEPGIGNTIYF.